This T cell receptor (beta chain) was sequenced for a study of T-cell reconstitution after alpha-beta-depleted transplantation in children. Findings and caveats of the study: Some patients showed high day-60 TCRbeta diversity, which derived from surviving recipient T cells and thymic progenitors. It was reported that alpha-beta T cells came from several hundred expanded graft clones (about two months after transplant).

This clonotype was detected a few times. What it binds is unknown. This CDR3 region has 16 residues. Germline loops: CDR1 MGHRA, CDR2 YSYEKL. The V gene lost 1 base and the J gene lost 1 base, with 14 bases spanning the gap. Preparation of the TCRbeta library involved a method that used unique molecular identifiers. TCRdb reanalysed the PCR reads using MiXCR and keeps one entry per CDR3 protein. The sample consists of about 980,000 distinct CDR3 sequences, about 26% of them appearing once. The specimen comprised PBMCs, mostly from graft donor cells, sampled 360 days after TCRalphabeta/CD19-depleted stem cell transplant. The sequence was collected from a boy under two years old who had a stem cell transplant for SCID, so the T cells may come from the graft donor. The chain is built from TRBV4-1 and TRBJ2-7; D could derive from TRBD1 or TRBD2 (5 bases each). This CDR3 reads CASSQGGAGLSYEQYF. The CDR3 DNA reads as TGCGCCAGCAGCCAAGGAGGGGCAGGGCTTTCCTACGAGCAGTACTTC.